This T cell receptor (beta chain) was retrieved from a study of cytomegalovirus exposure and HLA in healthy donors. The germline V gene encodes CDR1 WNHNN and CDR2 SYGVQD (reference sequence). The CDR3 has 16 amino acids. Deletions cut 5 bases from V and 5 bases from J, with 20 bases between. PCR involved 60 Vbeta and 13 Jbeta primers. In the study's own analysis: In a later analysis, around 87 million unique TCR beta chains included roughly 11 million shared by two or more donors. The assay was immunoSEQ multiplex PCR, and TCRdb's table has in-frame clones only and misses some. V and J calls and clone size are given by that table; D and trimming were obtained from the DNA. The sample spans some 42,000 clones; the ten largest clones claim over 1%.

The origin of this receptor is a man in his thirties or forties in good health and CMV-seronegative. Sequencing was performed on PBMCs. This sequence joins TRBV10-1 and TRBJ2-3; maybe TRBD2 (5 bases). CDR3 bases: TGCGCCAGCAGTTCCTGGGCCCTAGACGGGGTAGATACGCAGTATTTT. This encodes CASSSWALDGVDTQYF.